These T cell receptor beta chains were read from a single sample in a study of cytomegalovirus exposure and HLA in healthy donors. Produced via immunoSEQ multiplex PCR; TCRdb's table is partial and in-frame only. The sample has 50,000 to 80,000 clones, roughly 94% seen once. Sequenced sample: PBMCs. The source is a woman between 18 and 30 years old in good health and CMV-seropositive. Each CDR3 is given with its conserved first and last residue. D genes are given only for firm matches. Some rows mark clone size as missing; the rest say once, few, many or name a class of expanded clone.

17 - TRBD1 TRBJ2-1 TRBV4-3 CASSRSAETGPYNEQFF TGCGCCAGCAGCCGATCCGCGGAGACAGGGCCCTACAATGAGCAGTTCTTC
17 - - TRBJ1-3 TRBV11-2 CASRSLREGIGGNTIYF TGTGCCAGCAGATCACTCAGGGAAGGAATTGGTGGAAACACCATATATTTT
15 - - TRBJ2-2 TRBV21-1 CASSNRARDHGELFF TGTGCCAGCAGCAACCGGGCGCGGGACCACGGGGAGCTGTTTTTT
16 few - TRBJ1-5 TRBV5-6 CASSLGGRGAGSTEHF TGTGCCAGCAGCTTGGGCGGGAGAGGGGCTGGGAGTACCGAGCATTTT
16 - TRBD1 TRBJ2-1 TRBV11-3 CASSTRGTGAYNEQFF TGTGCCAGCAGCACGCGCGGGACAGGGGCCTACAATGAGCAGTTCTTC
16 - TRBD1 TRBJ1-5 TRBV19 CASRNIPTGLGQPQHF TGTGCCAGTAGGAATATACCGACAGGGCTCGGTCAGCCCCAGCATTTT
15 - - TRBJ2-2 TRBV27 CASSLAAVNTGELFF TGTGCCAGCAGTTTAGCGGCCGTTAACACCGGGGAGCTGTTTTTT
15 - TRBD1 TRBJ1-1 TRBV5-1 CASSFSGTGTTEAFF TGCGCCAGCAGCTTCTCCGGGACAGGGACCACTGAAGCTTTCTTT
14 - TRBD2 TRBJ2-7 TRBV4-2 CASSQGLADYEQYF TGTGCCAGCAGCCAAGGACTAGCGGACTACGAGCAGTACTTC
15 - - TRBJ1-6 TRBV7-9 CASSLASAYNSPLHF TGTGCCAGCAGCTTGGCTAGCGCATATAATTCACCCCTCCACTTT
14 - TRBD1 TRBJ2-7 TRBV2 CATNPGTGTYEQYF TGTGCCACCAATCCCGGGACAGGGACATACGAGCAGTACTTC
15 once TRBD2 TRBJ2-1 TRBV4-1 CASSQGAGGYNEQFF TGCGCCAGCAGCCAAGGAGCGGGAGGCTACAATGAGCAGTTCTTC
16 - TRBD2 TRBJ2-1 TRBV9 CASSVGLAGLYNEQFF TGTGCCAGCAGCGTAGGTCTAGCGGGTTTATACAATGAGCAGTTCTTC
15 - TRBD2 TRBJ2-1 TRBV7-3 CASSPRLAGVNEQFF TGTGCCAGCAGCCCCCGACTAGCGGGAGTTAATGAGCAGTTCTTC
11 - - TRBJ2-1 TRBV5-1 CASWGDNEQFF TGCGCCAGCTGGGGGGACAATGAGCAGTTCTTC
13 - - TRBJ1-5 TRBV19 CASTFGQTQPQHF TGTGCCAGTACTTTCGGACAGACCCAGCCCCAGCATTTT
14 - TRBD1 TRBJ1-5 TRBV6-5 CASSNRGRNQPQHF TGTGCCAGCAGTAACAGGGGTCGCAATCAGCCCCAGCATTTT
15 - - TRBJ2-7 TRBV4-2 CASSQDLDSSYEQYF TGTGCCAGCAGCCAAGATCTGGACAGCTCCTACGAGCAGTACTTC
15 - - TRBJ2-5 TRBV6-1 CASSPMEGTQETQYF TGTGCCAGCAGTCCAATGGAGGGGACGCAAGAGACCCAGTACTTC
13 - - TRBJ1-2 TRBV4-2 CASSQDSNYGYTF TGTGCCAGCAGCCAAGACAGTAACTATGGCTACACCTTC